Sequencing of this T cell receptor beta chain was carried out in a study of blood T cell repertoires in COVID-19. Overall study context: COVID-19 samples, acute and convalescent, were from the United States, Italy and Spain.

Original processing notes: The authors estimated nucleated cell counts from reference gene primer amplification. Sequencing used immunoSEQ multiplex PCR; TCRdb keeps in-frame clones, though not all of them. V and J calls plus clone size are reproduced from that table; the DNA served to infer D and trimming. In the table there are roughly 110,000 clones, 85% to 90% of which are singletons. Sequenced: peripheral blood. The clonotype comes from a woman in her sixties or seventies with COVID-19, enrolled during active disease.

CDR3 in DNA: TGTGCCCTCATTTATAGGACAGTATATTCTAACTATGGCTACACCTTC. Translated: CALIYRTVYSNYGYTF. V gene TRBV21-1 combines with J gene TRBJ1-2; the table's D call, TRBD1, was not checked against the DNA. TRBV21-1 is an annotated pseudogene. This CDR3 has 16 amino acids.